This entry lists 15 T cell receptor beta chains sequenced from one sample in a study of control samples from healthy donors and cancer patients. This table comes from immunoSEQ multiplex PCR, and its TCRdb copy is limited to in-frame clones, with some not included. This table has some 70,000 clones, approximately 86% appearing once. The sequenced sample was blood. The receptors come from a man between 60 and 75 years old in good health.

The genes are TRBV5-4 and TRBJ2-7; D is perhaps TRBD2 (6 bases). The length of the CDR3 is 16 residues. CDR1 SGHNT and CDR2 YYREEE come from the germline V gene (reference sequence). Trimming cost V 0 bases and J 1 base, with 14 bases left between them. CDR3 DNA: TGTGCCAGCAGCTTGGACGGTGTGGGGGGATCCTACGAGCAGTACTTC. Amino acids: CASSLDGVGGSYEQYF.

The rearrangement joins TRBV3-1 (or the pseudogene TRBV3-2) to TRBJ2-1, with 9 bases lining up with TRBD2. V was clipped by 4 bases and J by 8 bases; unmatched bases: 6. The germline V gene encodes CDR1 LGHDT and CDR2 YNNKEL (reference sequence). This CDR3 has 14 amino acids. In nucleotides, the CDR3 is TGTGCCAGCAGCCTTAGTAGCGGGAGTTATGAGCAGTTCTTC. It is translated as CASSLSSGSYEQFF.

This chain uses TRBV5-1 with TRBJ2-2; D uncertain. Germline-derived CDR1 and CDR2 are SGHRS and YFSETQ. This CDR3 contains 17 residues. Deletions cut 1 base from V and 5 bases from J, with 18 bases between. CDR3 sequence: CASSLNPSRLGTGELFF. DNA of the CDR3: TGCGCCAGCAGCTTGAACCCGAGCAGGTTGGGGACCGGGGAGCTGTTTTTT.

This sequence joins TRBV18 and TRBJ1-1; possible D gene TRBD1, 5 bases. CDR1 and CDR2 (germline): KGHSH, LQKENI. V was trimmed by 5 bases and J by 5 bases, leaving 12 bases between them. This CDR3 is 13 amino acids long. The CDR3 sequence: CASSDSFRTEAFF. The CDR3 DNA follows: TGTGCCAGCTCAGACAGCTTTAGGACTGAAGCTTTCTTT.

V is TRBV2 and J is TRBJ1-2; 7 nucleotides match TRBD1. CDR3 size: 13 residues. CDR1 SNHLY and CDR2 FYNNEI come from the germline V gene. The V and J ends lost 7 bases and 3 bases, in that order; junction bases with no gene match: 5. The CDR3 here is CASTGTADYGYTF. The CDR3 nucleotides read TGTGCCAGCACTGGGACAGCAGACTATGGCTACACCTTC. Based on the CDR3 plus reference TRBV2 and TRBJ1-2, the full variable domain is EPEVTQTPSHQVTQMGQEVILRCVPISNHLYFYWYRQILGQKVEFLVSFYNNEISEKSEIFDDQFSVERPDGSNFTLKIRSTKLEDSAMYFCASTGTADYGYTFGSGTRLTVV.

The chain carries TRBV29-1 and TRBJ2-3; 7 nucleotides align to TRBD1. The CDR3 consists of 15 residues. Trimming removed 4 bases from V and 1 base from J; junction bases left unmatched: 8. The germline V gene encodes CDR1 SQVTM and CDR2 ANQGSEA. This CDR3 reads CSVVATGVGTDTQYF. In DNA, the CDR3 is TGCAGCGTTGTTGCTACAGGGGTGGGCACAGATACGCAGTATTTT.

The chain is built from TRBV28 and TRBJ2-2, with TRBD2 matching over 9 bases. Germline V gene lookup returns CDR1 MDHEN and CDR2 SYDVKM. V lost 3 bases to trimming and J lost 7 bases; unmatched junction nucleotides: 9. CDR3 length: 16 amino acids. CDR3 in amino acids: CASSLGTSYADGELFF. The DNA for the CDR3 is TGTGCCAGCAGTTTGGGGACTAGCTATGCCGACGGGGAGCTGTTTTTT.

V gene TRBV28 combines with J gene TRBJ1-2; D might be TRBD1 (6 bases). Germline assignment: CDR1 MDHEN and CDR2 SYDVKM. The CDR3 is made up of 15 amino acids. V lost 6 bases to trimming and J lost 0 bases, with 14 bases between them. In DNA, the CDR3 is TGTGCCAGCAGCTTTGGGGGGGGCGCTAACTATGGCTACACCTTC. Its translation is CASSFGGGANYGYTF.

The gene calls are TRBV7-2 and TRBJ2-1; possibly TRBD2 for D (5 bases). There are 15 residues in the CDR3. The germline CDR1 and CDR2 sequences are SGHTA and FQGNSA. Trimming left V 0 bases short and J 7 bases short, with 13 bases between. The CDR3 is CASSLAPGLGNEQFF. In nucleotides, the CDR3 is TGTGCCAGCAGCTTAGCGCCGGGATTGGGGAATGAGCAGTTCTTC.

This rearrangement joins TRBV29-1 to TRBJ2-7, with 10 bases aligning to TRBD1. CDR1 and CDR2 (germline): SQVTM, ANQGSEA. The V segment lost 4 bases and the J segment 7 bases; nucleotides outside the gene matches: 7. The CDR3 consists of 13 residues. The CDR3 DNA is TGCAGCGTTGTAGGACAGGGGGTGGGGGAGCAGTACTTC. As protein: CSVVGQGVGEQYF.

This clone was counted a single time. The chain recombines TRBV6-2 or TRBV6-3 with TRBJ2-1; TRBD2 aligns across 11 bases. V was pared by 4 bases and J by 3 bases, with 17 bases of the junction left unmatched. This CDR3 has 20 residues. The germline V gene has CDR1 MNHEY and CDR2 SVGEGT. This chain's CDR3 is CASSSVPGTSGPYNYNEQFF. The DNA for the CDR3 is TGTGCCAGCAGTTCGGTACCCGGGACTAGCGGACCCTATAACTACAATGAGCAGTTCTTC.

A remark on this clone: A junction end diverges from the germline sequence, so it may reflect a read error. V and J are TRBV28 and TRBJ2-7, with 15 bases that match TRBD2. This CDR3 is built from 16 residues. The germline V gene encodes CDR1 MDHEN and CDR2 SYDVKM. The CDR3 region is CASRERTSGRAINGDF. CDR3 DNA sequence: TGTGCCAGCAGGGAAAGGACTAGCGGGAGGGCCATTAATGGGGACTTC.

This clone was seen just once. CDR3 in amino acids: CASRPGQGASGELFF. CDR3 nucleotides: TGTGCCAGCAGACCGGGACAGGGTGCCTCCGGGGAGCTGTTTTTT. The chain recombines TRBV9 with TRBJ2-2; 9 bases line up with TRBD1. CDR1 and CDR2 (germline): SGDLS, YYNGEE. The V and J ends lost 5 bases and 6 bases, in that order; junction bases with no gene match: 8. The CDR3 is made up of 15 amino acids.

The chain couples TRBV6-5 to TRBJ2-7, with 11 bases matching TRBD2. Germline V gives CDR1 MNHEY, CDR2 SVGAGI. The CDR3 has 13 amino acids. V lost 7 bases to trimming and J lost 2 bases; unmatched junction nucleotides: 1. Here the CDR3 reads CASNSGRAYEQYF. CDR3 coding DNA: TGTGCCAGCAATAGCGGGAGGGCCTACGAGCAGTACTTC.

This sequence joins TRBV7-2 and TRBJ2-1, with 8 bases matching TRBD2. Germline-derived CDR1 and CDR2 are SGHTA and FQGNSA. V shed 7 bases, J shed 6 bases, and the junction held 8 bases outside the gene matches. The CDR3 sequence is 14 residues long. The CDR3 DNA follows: TGTGCCAGCACCCCTGGACTAGCAGGCAATGAGCAGTTCTTC. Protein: CASTPGLAGNEQFF.